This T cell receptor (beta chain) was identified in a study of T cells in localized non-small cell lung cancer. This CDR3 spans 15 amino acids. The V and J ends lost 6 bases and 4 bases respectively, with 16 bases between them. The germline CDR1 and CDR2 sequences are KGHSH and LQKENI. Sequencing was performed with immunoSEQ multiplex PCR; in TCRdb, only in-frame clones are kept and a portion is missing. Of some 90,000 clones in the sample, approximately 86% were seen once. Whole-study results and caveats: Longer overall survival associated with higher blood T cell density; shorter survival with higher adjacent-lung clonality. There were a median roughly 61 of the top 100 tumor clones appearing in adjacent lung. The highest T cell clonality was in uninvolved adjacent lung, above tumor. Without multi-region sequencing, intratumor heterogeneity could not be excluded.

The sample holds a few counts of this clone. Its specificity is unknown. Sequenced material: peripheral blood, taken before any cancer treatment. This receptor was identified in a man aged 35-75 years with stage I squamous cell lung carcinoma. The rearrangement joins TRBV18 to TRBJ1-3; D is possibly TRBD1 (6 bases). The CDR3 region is CASSPDRTPGNTIYF. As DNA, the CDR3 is TGTGCCAGCTCCCCAGACAGGACCCCGGGAAACACCATATATTTT.